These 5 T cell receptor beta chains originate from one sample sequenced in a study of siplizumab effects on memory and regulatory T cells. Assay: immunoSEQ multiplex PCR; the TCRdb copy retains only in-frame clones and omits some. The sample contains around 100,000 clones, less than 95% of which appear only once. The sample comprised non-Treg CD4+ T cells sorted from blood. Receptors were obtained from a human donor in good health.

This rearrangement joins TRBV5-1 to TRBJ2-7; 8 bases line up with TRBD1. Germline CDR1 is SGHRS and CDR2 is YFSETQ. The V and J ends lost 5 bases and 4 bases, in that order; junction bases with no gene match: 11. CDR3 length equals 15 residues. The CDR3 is CASREGTGNFYEQYF. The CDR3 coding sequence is TGCGCCAGCAGGGAAGGGACAGGAAATTTTTACGAGCAGTACTTC.

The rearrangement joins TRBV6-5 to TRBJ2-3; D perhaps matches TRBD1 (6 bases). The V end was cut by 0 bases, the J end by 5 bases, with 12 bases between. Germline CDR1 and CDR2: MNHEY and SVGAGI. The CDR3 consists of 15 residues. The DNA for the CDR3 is TGTGCCAGCAGTTACTCCGGGACAAGGAGAGATACGCAGTATTTT. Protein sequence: CASSYSGTRRDTQYF.

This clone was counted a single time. The CDR3 bases are TGTGCCAGCAGCTTAGGTGGTTCTCTAGCCAAAAACATTCAGTACTTC. Amino acid sequence: CASSLGGSLAKNIQYF. The gene calls are TRBV7-8 and TRBJ2-4; D call uncertain. Germline loops: CDR1 SGHVS, CDR2 FQNEAQ. Deletions cut 1 base from V and 0 bases from J, with 10 bases between. This CDR3 contains 16 residues.

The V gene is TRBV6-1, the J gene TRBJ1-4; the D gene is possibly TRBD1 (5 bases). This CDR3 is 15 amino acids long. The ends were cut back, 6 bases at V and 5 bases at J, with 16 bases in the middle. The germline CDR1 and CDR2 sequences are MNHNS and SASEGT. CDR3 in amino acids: CASSRPGRGNEKLFF. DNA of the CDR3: TGTGCCAGCAGCCGACCGGGACGGGGCAATGAAAAACTGTTTTTT.

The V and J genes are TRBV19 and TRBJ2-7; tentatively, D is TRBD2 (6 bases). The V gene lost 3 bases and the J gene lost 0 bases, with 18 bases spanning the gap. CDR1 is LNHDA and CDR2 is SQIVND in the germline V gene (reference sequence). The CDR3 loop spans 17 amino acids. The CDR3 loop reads CASSIRRGGPSSYEQYF. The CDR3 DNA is TGTGCCAGTAGTATTCGGAGGGGCGGGCCGAGCTCCTACGAGCAGTACTTC.